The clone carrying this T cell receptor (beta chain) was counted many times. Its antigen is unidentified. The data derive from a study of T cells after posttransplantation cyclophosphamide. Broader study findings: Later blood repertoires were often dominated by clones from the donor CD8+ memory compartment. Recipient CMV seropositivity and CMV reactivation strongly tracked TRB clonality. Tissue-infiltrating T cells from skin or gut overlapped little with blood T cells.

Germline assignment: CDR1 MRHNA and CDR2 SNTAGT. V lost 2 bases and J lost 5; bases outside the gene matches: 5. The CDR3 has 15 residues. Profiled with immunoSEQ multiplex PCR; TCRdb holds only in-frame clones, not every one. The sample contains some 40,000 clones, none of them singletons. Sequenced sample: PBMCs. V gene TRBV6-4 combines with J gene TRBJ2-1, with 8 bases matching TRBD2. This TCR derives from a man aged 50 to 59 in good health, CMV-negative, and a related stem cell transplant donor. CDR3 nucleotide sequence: TGTGCCAGCAGTGACGGGCGGGAGGACCACAATGAGCAGTTCTTC. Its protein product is CASSDGREDHNEQFF.